This entry describes one TCR beta chain. Clones were read by immunoSEQ multiplex PCR, and TCRdb kept only the in-frame ones, dropping some. This table holds fewer than 200,000 clones, around 88% found once. The CDR3 extends over 13 amino acids. Losses at the gene ends were 5 bases for V and 6 bases for J; bases not matched to a gene: 3. The germline CDR1 and CDR2 sequences are SGHRS and YFSETQ. This entry belongs to a study of control samples from healthy donors and cancer patients. Sequenced material: blood. The chain joins TRBV5-1 to TRBJ2-2, with 8 bases aligning to TRBD1. The clonotype originates from a woman between 25 and 40 years old in good health. CDR3 loop: CASRWTGPGELFF. The CDR3 DNA sequence: TGCGCCAGCAGATGGACAGGGCCCGGGGAGCTGTTTTTT.